This T cell receptor (beta chain) came from a study of regulatory T cells in long-lasting Graves disease. Germline CDR1 and CDR2: DFQATT and SNEGSKA (reference sequence). The CDR3 is 15 amino acids. V shed 0 bases and J shed 9 bases, with 18 bases lying between them. Time point denoted: newly diagnosed GD, antithyroid drugs for less than 3 months. Extracted PBMC RNA gave rise to the TCR library. Construction of TCR beta libraries relied on iRepertoire HTBI primers and on Arm-PCR targeting CDR3 regions. TCRdb processed the multiplex PCR reads anew with MiXCR; each CDR3 protein has one entry. The data show 550,000 to 700,000 distinct CDR3 sequences, approximately 16% seen once. This clonotype has more than one count but fewer than ten. These same data were also listed under a study on T cells in Graves' hyperthyroidism and ophthalmopathy. This second study notes: Used for diagnoses were clinical symptoms, serum thyroxine and TRAb, thyroid ultrasound and orbital computed tomography.

The chain joins TRBV20-1 to TRBJ1-5, with TRBD1 as a possible D gene (6 bases). The receptor was derived from a man aged 18 to 35 with Graves disease. Sequenced material: peripheral blood mononuclear cells (PBMCs), taken at new diagnosis, from a patient treated with antithyroid drugs. For the CDR3, the DNA is TGCAGTGCTAGAGACCCCGACAGGCGACTTGCGCCCCAGCATTTT. Its protein product is CSARDPDRRLAPQHF.